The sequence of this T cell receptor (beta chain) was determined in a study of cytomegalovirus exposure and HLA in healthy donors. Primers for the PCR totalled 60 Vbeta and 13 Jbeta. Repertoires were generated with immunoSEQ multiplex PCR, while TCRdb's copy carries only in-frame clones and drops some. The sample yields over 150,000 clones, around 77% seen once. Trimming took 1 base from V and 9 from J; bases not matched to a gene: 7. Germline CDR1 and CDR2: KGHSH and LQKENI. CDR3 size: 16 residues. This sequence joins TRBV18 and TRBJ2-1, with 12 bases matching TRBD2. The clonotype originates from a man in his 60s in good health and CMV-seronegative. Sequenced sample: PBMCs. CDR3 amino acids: CASSPLASGGAGEQFF. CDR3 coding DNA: TGTGCCAGCTCACCACTGGCTAGCGGGGGGGCAGGTGAGCAGTTCTTC.